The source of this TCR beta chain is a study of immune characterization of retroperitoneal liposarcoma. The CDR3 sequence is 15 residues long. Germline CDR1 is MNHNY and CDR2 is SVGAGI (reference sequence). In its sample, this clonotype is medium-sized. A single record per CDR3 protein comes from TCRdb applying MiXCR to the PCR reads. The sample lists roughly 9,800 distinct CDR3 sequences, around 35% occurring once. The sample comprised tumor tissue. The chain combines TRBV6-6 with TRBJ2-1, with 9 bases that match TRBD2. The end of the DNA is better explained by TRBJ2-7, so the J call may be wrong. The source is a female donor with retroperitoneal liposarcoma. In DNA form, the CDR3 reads TGTGCCAGCGGGACCGGGGCGGGGGGGACCTACGAGCAGTACTTC. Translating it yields CASGTGAGGTYEQYF.